This T cell receptor (beta chain) was identified in a study of blood T cells in healthy people across ages. Study outcomes and limitations: Researchers judged that diversity estimates from one million T cells fell short of true values.

Combining a sample-barcoded 5' primer with a J-beta primer mix, a second PCR ran for 7 to 11 cycles. TCRdb reanalysed the 5' RACE reads using MiXCR and keeps one entry per CDR3 protein. Of roughly 730,000 distinct CDR3 sequences in the sample, just over 55% were seen once. Donor samples were obtained from healthy Caucasian individuals from Russia, aged about 6 to 95. This clonotype has more than one count but fewer than ten. Its antigen is undetermined. V was clipped by 4 bases and J by 7 bases, with 12 bases between them. The length of the CDR3 is 13 residues. CDR1 and CDR2 from the germline V gene are SGHRS and YFSETQ.

The chain carries TRBV5-1 and TRBJ2-1, with no clear D. The sequenced material came from blood. The TCR originated in a man aged 35 to 55 in good health. The CDR3 DNA follows: TGCGCCAGCAGCCCCCTATCTATGAATGAGCAGTTCTTC. Translated: CASSPLSMNEQFF.